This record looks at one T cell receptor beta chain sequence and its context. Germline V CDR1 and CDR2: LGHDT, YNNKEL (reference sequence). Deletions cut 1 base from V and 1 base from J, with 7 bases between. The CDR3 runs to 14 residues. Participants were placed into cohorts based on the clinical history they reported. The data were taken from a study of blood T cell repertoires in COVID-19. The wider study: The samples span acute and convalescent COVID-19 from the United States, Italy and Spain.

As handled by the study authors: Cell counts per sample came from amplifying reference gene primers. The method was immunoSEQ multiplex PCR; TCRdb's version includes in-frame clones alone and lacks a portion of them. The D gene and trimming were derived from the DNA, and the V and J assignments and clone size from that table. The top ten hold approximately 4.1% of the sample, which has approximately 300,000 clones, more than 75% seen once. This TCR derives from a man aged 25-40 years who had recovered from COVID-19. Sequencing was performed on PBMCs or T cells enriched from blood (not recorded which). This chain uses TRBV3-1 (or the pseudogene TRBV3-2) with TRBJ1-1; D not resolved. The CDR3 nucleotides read TGTGCCAGCAGCCAAGGAGTAGCGAACACTGAAGCTTTCTTT. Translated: CASSQGVANTEAFF.